The rows below give T cell receptor beta chains drawn from one sample of a study of cytomegalovirus exposure and HLA in healthy donors. Clones were read by immunoSEQ multiplex PCR, and TCRdb kept only the in-frame ones, dropping some. The sample contains some 150,000 clones, approximately 80% of which appear only once. The sample taken for sequencing was PBMCs. These receptors came from a woman aged 18-30 years in good health and CMV-seropositive. Both conserved end residues are part of each CDR3. Fields, in order: D gene, J gene, clone size, V gene, CDR3 protein, CDR3 DNA. D genes are given only for firm matches. The size entry is marked missing in some rows and otherwise reads once, few, many or a size class.

d_call: NA
j_call: TRBJ2-1
clone_size: NA
v_call: TRBV6-4
cdr3_aa: CASRAGAANNEQFF
cdr3_nt: TGTGCCAGCCGTGCTGGGGCGGCGAACAATGAGCAGTTCTTC

d_call: TRBD1
j_call: TRBJ2-7
clone_size: NA
v_call: TRBV6-5
cdr3_aa: CASSPRTGHAYEQYF
cdr3_nt: TGTGCCAGCAGTCCCCGGACAGGCCATGCCTACGAGCAGTACTTC

d_call: TRBD1
j_call: TRBJ1-4
clone_size: NA
v_call: TRBV5-1
cdr3_aa: CASSFQGAYEKLFF
cdr3_nt: TGCGCCAGCAGCTTCCAGGGGGCCTACGAAAAACTGTTTTTT

d_call: NA
j_call: TRBJ2-3
clone_size: NA
v_call: TRBV7-2
cdr3_aa: CASSRNGGSRTDTQYF
cdr3_nt: TGTGCCAGCAGTCGGAATGGGGGGTCCCGCACAGATACGCAGTATTTT

d_call: TRBD1
j_call: TRBJ1-1
clone_size: NA
v_call: TRBV6-1
cdr3_aa: CASREQGAGTEAFF
cdr3_nt: TGTGCCAGCAGAGAACAGGGGGCCGGCACTGAAGCTTTCTTT

d_call: NA
j_call: TRBJ2-3
clone_size: once
v_call: TRBV7-2
cdr3_aa: CASSLGGLLTDTQYF
cdr3_nt: TGTGCCAGCAGCTTAGGAGGGCTTCTCACAGATACGCAGTATTTT

d_call: TRBD1
j_call: TRBJ1-1
clone_size: once
v_call: TRBV27
cdr3_aa: CASSLTGRTEAFF
cdr3_nt: TGTGCCAGCAGTTTGACAGGGAGGACTGAAGCTTTCTTT

d_call: NA
j_call: TRBJ2-7
clone_size: NA
v_call: TRBV6-6
cdr3_aa: CASLPNQGNSYEQYF
cdr3_nt: TGTGCCAGCCTGCCCAACCAGGGAAATTCCTACGAGCAGTACTTC

d_call: NA
j_call: TRBJ1-1
clone_size: NA
v_call: TRBV6-6
cdr3_aa: CASRERLNTEAFF
cdr3_nt: TGTGCCAGCAGGGAGAGATTGAACACTGAAGCTTTCTTT

d_call: TRBD2
j_call: TRBJ2-1
clone_size: NA
v_call: TRBV6-9
cdr3_aa: CASPGGHNEQFF
cdr3_nt: TGTGCCAGTCCGGGGGGGCACAATGAGCAGTTCTTC

d_call: TRBD1
j_call: TRBJ2-7
clone_size: NA
v_call: TRBV9
cdr3_aa: CASSVAPGGSTYEQYF
cdr3_nt: TGTGCCAGCAGCGTAGCCCCAGGGGGATCAACCTACGAGCAGTACTTC

d_call: NA
j_call: TRBJ1-5
clone_size: NA
v_call: TRBV18
cdr3_aa: CASSPGQGRNQPQHF
cdr3_nt: TGTGCCAGCTCACCGGGCCAGGGGCGCAATCAGCCCCAGCATTTT

d_call: NA
j_call: TRBJ1-2
clone_size: few
v_call: TRBV29-1
cdr3_aa: CSVEGRGKNYGYTF
cdr3_nt: TGCAGCGTTGAGGGGAGGGGAAAAAACTATGGCTACACCTTC

d_call: NA
j_call: TRBJ2-3
clone_size: NA
v_call: TRBV27
cdr3_aa: CASSLGLPDTQYF
cdr3_nt: TGTGCCAGCAGTTTGGGACTGCCAGATACGCAGTATTTT

d_call: NA
j_call: TRBJ1-1
clone_size: NA
v_call: TRBV5-1
cdr3_aa: CASSLYDKNTEAFF
cdr3_nt: TGCGCCAGCAGCCTCTATGACAAGAACACTGAAGCTTTCTTT

d_call: NA
j_call: TRBJ1-4
clone_size: NA
v_call: TRBV29-1
cdr3_aa: CSVVPATNEKLFF
cdr3_nt: TGCAGCGTTGTCCCGGCAACTAATGAAAAACTGTTTTTT

d_call: TRBD2
j_call: TRBJ2-1
clone_size: few
v_call: TRBV27
cdr3_aa: CASTLAGRNEQFF
cdr3_nt: TGTGCCAGCACACTAGCGGGGCGGAATGAGCAGTTCTTC

d_call: TRBD1
j_call: TRBJ1-6
clone_size: NA
v_call: TRBV27
cdr3_aa: CASSPTTGRNSPLHF
cdr3_nt: TGTGCCAGCAGTCCCACGACAGGGCGGAATTCACCCCTCCACTTT

d_call: TRBD1
j_call: TRBJ1-1
clone_size: NA
v_call: TRBV19
cdr3_aa: CASTLGQGVSEAFF
cdr3_nt: TGTGCCAGTACTTTGGGACAGGGGGTTTCTGAAGCTTTCTTT

d_call: NA
j_call: TRBJ1-5
clone_size: NA
v_call: TRBV27
cdr3_aa: CASSQGGGSNQPQHF
cdr3_nt: TGTGCCAGCAGTCAAGGGGGGGGGAGCAATCAGCCCCAGCATTTT

d_call: TRBD1
j_call: TRBJ1-2
clone_size: NA
v_call: TRBV6-6
cdr3_aa: CASSFLGQAFTF
cdr3_nt: TGTGCCAGCAGTTTCCTAGGACAGGCCTTCACCTTC

d_call: NA
j_call: TRBJ1-4
clone_size: NA
v_call: TRBV5-1
cdr3_aa: CASSLRLVGGGATNEKLFF
cdr3_nt: TGCGCCAGCAGCTTGAGGCTCGTGGGAGGGGGTGCAACTAATGAAAAACTGTTTTTT

d_call: NA
j_call: TRBJ2-5
clone_size: NA
v_call: TRBV2
cdr3_aa: CASSALETQYF
cdr3_nt: TGTGCCAGCAGTGCCCTGGAGACCCAGTACTTC

d_call: TRBD1
j_call: TRBJ1-2
clone_size: few
v_call: TRBV2
cdr3_aa: CASSEALEGAQIYGYTF
cdr3_nt: TGTGCCAGCAGTGAAGCCTTGGAGGGGGCGCAGATCTATGGCTACACCTTC

d_call: NA
j_call: TRBJ2-2
clone_size: NA
v_call: TRBV21-1
cdr3_aa: CASSNQSQGGTGELFF
cdr3_nt: TGTGCCAGCAGCAATCAAAGCCAGGGTGGGACCGGGGAGCTGTTTTTT

d_call: TRBD1
j_call: TRBJ1-5
clone_size: NA
v_call: TRBV19
cdr3_aa: CASSIMGQGRRSNQPQHF
cdr3_nt: TGTGCCAGTAGTATTATGGGACAGGGCCGTCGTAGCAATCAGCCCCAGCATTTT

d_call: TRBD1
j_call: TRBJ2-2
clone_size: NA
v_call: TRBV6-6
cdr3_aa: CASISNRQGYTGELFF
cdr3_nt: TGTGCCAGCATCAGTAACCGACAGGGGTACACCGGGGAGCTGTTTTTT

d_call: TRBD1
j_call: TRBJ1-5
clone_size: NA
v_call: TRBV6-5
cdr3_aa: CASSKQGRNQPQHF
cdr3_nt: TGTGCCAGCAGTAAACAGGGGAGAAATCAGCCCCAGCATTTT

d_call: NA
j_call: TRBJ2-7
clone_size: NA
v_call: TRBV4-1
cdr3_aa: CASSQGYVTRGFDEQYF
cdr3_nt: TGCGCCAGCAGCCAAGGATACGTTACTCGGGGATTCGACGAGCAGTACTTC

d_call: NA
j_call: TRBJ1-6
clone_size: NA
v_call: TRBV7-3
cdr3_aa: CASSLTPNSPLHF
cdr3_nt: TGTGCCAGCAGCTTAACCCCGAATTCACCCCTCCACTTT

d_call: TRBD1
j_call: TRBJ1-1
clone_size: NA
v_call: TRBV25-1
cdr3_aa: CASSVNFRDRGLNTEAFF
cdr3_nt: TGTGCCAGCAGTGTAAACTTCCGGGACAGGGGGTTAAACACTGAAGCTTTCTTT

d_call: NA
j_call: TRBJ2-5
clone_size: NA
v_call: TRBV30
cdr3_aa: CAWSLTRETQYF
cdr3_nt: TGTGCCTGGAGTCTAACGAGGGAGACCCAGTACTTC

d_call: NA
j_call: TRBJ1-2
clone_size: NA
v_call: TRBV10-1
cdr3_aa: CASSSGRGWGYTF
cdr3_nt: TGCGCCAGCAGCTCCGGACGGGGATGGGGCTACACCTTC

d_call: TRBD2
j_call: TRBJ2-1
clone_size: NA
v_call: TRBV29-1
cdr3_aa: CSVEVIGLAKNNEQFF
cdr3_nt: TGCAGCGTTGAAGTCATTGGACTAGCAAAGAACAATGAGCAGTTCTTC

d_call: TRBD2
j_call: TRBJ2-1
clone_size: NA
v_call: TRBV11-3
cdr3_aa: CASSSGGSYNEQFF
cdr3_nt: TGTGCCAGCAGCTCGGGAGGCTCCTACAATGAGCAGTTCTTC

d_call: TRBD2
j_call: TRBJ2-3
clone_size: NA
v_call: TRBV4-3
cdr3_aa: CASSQPDLAGVTDTQYF
cdr3_nt: TGCGCCAGCAGCCAACCCGACCTAGCGGGGGTCACAGATACGCAGTATTTT

d_call: NA
j_call: TRBJ2-7
clone_size: once
v_call: TRBV5-6
cdr3_aa: CASGTSRYEQYF
cdr3_nt: TGTGCCAGCGGTACTAGCCGCTACGAGCAGTACTTC

d_call: TRBD1
j_call: TRBJ1-5
clone_size: NA
v_call: TRBV29-1
cdr3_aa: CSVSGQGVDQPQHF
cdr3_nt: TGCAGCGTTTCAGGCCAGGGGGTCGATCAGCCCCAGCATTTT

d_call: TRBD1
j_call: TRBJ2-2
clone_size: NA
v_call: TRBV11-2
cdr3_aa: CASSSLGQGDTGELFF
cdr3_nt: TGTGCCAGCAGCTCCCTGGGACAGGGGGACACCGGGGAGCTGTTTTTT

d_call: NA
j_call: TRBJ1-6
clone_size: NA
v_call: TRBV2
cdr3_aa: CASKVGRRDSPLHF
cdr3_nt: TGTGCCAGCAAGGTCGGCCGGAGGGACTCACCCCTCCACTTT

d_call: NA
j_call: TRBJ2-1
clone_size: few
v_call: TRBV10-1
cdr3_aa: CASSGRPGDRIDEQFF
cdr3_nt: TGCGCCAGCAGTGGGCGTCCGGGGGACCGCATCGATGAGCAGTTCTTC

d_call: NA
j_call: TRBJ2-4
clone_size: NA
v_call: TRBV7-9
cdr3_aa: CASSPTGAPLAKNIQYF
cdr3_nt: TGTGCCAGCAGCCCTACTGGGGCCCCCCTAGCCAAAAACATTCAGTACTTC

d_call: TRBD1
j_call: TRBJ1-6
clone_size: NA
v_call: TRBV18
cdr3_aa: CASSGQAGSPLHF
cdr3_nt: TGTGCCAGCTCCGGACAGGCAGGATCACCCCTCCACTTT

d_call: TRBD2
j_call: TRBJ2-1
clone_size: NA
v_call: TRBV11-1
cdr3_aa: CASSLYVAGNPFYNEQFF
cdr3_nt: TGTGCCAGCAGCTTATATGTAGCGGGGAACCCTTTTTACAATGAGCAGTTCTTC

d_call: NA
j_call: TRBJ1-4
clone_size: NA
v_call: TRBV13
cdr3_aa: CASSLRGARAIATNEKLFF
cdr3_nt: TGTGCCAGCAGCTTACGGGGAGCGAGAGCCATTGCAACTAATGAAAAACTGTTTTTT

d_call: NA
j_call: TRBJ2-3
clone_size: NA
v_call: TRBV9
cdr3_aa: CASSSVGEDASTDTQYF
cdr3_nt: TGTGCCAGCAGCTCCGTAGGGGAGGATGCTAGCACAGATACGCAGTATTTT

d_call: NA
j_call: TRBJ1-5
clone_size: NA
v_call: TRBV5-1
cdr3_aa: CASSLGQSANQPQHF
cdr3_nt: TGCGCCAGCAGCTTGGGACAGTCGGCCAATCAGCCCCAGCATTTT

d_call: NA
j_call: TRBJ1-2
clone_size: NA
v_call: TRBV5-4
cdr3_aa: CASRTRFRDQNGYTF
cdr3_nt: TGTGCCAGCAGGACACGGTTTAGAGACCAGAATGGCTACACCTTC

d_call: TRBD1
j_call: TRBJ2-7
clone_size: NA
v_call: TRBV7-9
cdr3_aa: CASSFGTGYEQYF
cdr3_nt: TGTGCCAGCAGCTTCGGGACAGGATACGAGCAGTACTTC

d_call: NA
j_call: TRBJ1-5
clone_size: NA
v_call: TRBV28
cdr3_aa: CASKTGFNQPQHF
cdr3_nt: TGTGCCAGCAAGACAGGTTTCAATCAGCCCCAGCATTTT

d_call: TRBD2
j_call: TRBJ2-1
clone_size: NA
v_call: TRBV5-4
cdr3_aa: CASSLIGGAQSYNEQFF
cdr3_nt: TGTGCCAGCAGCTTGATCGGGGGGGCCCAATCCTACAATGAGCAGTTCTTC

d_call: NA
j_call: TRBJ2-7
clone_size: NA
v_call: TRBV11-2
cdr3_aa: CASRTEVTYEQYF
cdr3_nt: TGTGCCAGCAGAACAGAAGTAACCTACGAGCAGTACTTC

d_call: NA
j_call: TRBJ1-1
clone_size: NA
v_call: TRBV28
cdr3_aa: CASSPTGQLGTEAFF
cdr3_nt: TGTGCCAGCAGTCCCACGGGACAATTGGGGACTGAAGCTTTCTTT

d_call: TRBD1
j_call: TRBJ2-7
clone_size: NA
v_call: TRBV29-1
cdr3_aa: CSVQDRATYEQYF
cdr3_nt: TGCAGCGTCCAGGACAGGGCAACCTACGAGCAGTACTTC

d_call: NA
j_call: TRBJ1-6
clone_size: NA
v_call: TRBV7-9
cdr3_aa: CASTPGSSPLHF
cdr3_nt: TGTGCCAGCACCCCCGGGAGTTCACCCCTCCACTTT

d_call: TRBD1
j_call: TRBJ1-6
clone_size: once
v_call: TRBV6-1
cdr3_aa: CASITTGGRNSPLHF
cdr3_nt: TGTGCCAGCATCACGACAGGGGGCCGGAATTCACCCCTCCACTTT